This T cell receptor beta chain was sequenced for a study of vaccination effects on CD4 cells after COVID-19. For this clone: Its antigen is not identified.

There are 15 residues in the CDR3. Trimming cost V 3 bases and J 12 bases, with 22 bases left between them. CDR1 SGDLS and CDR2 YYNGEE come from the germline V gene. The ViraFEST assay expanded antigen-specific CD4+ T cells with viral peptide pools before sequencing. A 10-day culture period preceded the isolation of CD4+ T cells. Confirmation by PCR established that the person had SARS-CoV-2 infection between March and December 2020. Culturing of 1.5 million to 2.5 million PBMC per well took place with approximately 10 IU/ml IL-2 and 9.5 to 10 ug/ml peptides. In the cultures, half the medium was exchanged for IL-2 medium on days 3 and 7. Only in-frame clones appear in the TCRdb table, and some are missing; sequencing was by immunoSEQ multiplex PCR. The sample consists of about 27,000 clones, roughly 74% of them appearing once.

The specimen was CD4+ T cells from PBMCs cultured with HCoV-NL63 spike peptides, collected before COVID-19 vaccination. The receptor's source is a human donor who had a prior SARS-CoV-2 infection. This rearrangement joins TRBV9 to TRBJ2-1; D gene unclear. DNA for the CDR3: TGTGCCAGCAGCGCGGGTGGGAATGGGGTCCGATCGCAGTTCTTC. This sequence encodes CASSAGGNGVRSQFF.